This TCR beta chain is drawn from a study of blood T cells in healthy people across ages. With a J-beta primer mix and a sample-barcoded 5' primer, a second PCR ran roughly 7 to 11 cycles. Each CDR3 protein gets one entry after TCRdb re-called the 5' RACE reads with MiXCR. Counted here are 850,000 to 950,000 distinct CDR3 sequences, around 26% occurring once; the ten biggest clones make up roughly a sixth. Of note for this clonotype: Its antigen is still unknown.

There were at least 6 micrograms of total RNA extracted from every sample. The length of the CDR3 is 13 residues. The study's findings and limits: Naive and antigen-experienced cells could not be conclusively compared, given unsorted PBMCs. TCR beta diversity per million T cells fell roughly linearly with age.

This clonotype originated in a woman at least 80 years old in good health. Sequencing used blood. This chain joins TRBV21-1 and TRBJ2-7. The end of the DNA is better explained by TRBJ2-4, so the J call may be wrong. TRBV21-1 is listed as a pseudogene. CDR3 sequence: CASNGAHKNIQYF. In nucleotides, the CDR3 is TGTGCCAGCAACGGAGCTCACAAAAACATTCAGTACTTC.